This TCR beta chain was recovered during a study of OX40 agonist ivuxolimab in advanced cancers. On the study more broadly: Three patients got partial responses; one had hepatocellular carcinoma and two had cutaneous melanoma. Study-wide results and caveats: Relatively little clonal expansion, among the lowest observed, appeared in partial responders at 0.1-3.0 mg/kg. Nonresponders, in some cases, also had low normalized T-cell clonal expansion. Undetermined was the antigen specificity of the expanded peripheral T cells.

This clone was detected only once. Its target is unknown. The CDR3 sequence is 11 residues long. The V end lost 2 bases, the J end lost 4 bases, and 5 bases lay between the germline ends. In germline, CDR1 is DFQATT, CDR2 SNEGSKA (reference sequence). Some clones are missing from TCRdb's copy, which holds only in-frame ones; the method was immunoSEQ multiplex PCR. The sample has approximately 70,000 clones; more than 65% are singletons. The chain carries TRBV20-1 and TRBJ1-2; D is unclear. This specimen consisted of CD4+ or CD8+ T cells sorted from blood, obtained in a trial of the OX40 agonist ivuxolimab. This TCR was recovered from an adult with an advanced solid tumor such as melanoma, head and neck, liver or kidney cancer. This CDR3 reads CSARRPYGYTF. DNA for the CDR3: TGCAGTGCTAGACGACCCTATGGCTACACCTTC.